Given below is one T cell receptor (beta chain) in context. This record comes from a study of T cell responses to AZD1222 COVID-19 vaccine. Some clones are missing from TCRdb's copy, which holds only in-frame ones; the method was immunoSEQ multiplex PCR. Seen here are about 120,000 clones, 80% to 90% observed once, and the top ten hold roughly 3.8%. Between the trimmed V and J ends, which lost 7 bases and 6 bases, there was a span of 24 bases. This CDR3 region has 16 residues. Per the germline V gene, CDR1 is LGHDT and CDR2 is YNNKEL (reference sequence). Material: peripheral blood, obtained on day 0 of MenACWY control vaccination. The chain recombines TRBV3-1 (or the pseudogene TRBV3-2) with TRBJ1-2, with D possibly matching TRBD1 (5 bases). The sequence was obtained from an adult in good health. The CDR3: CASTPRGEGMVDGYTF. The CDR3 DNA reads TGTGCCAGCACCCCAAGAGGGGAAGGGATGGTTGATGGCTACACCTTC.